This TCR beta chain was captured by sequencing in a study of blood T cell repertoires in COVID-19. Sequenced by immunoSEQ multiplex PCR; TCRdb stores in-frame clones only, minus some. The sample lists a few hundred thousand clones, 80% to 90% occurring once. Material for sequencing was PBMCs or T cells enriched from blood (not recorded which). This TCR was recovered from a woman between 45 and 65 years old who had been exposed to COVID-19.

CDR3 residues: CASSVNSRETQYF. DNA of the CDR3: TGTGCCAGCAGCGTTAATAGCAGAGAGACCCAGTACTTC. The chain recombines TRBV9 with TRBJ2-5; no clear D gene. The CDR3 has 13 residues. CDR1 and CDR2 from the germline V gene are SGDLS and YYNGEE. Trimming shortened V by 2 bases and J by 4 bases, and 9 bases separated the two germline ends.